This TCR beta chain came from a study of type 1 regulatory T cells. In its sample, this clonotype was seen once. Its target is not known. TCRdb used MiXCR to reprocess the reads, holding one entry per CDR3 protein. The profile shows 25,000 or so distinct CDR3 sequences, roughly 72% of them singletons. Losses at the gene ends were 4 bases for V and 4 bases for J; bases not matched to a gene: 21. Germline values: CDR1 PRHDT, CDR2 FYEKMQ (reference sequence). This CDR3 spans 19 amino acids. This TCR came from a human donor in good health. Sequenced material: cultured T cells, either the whole culture or a sorted T cell fraction (not recorded which). The subset denotes: Tr1-enriched cell product generated in vitro against host alloantigens. The genes are TRBV13 and TRBJ1-1; 7 bases agree with TRBD1. CDR3 loop: CASSSIRQGTGSWSTEAFF. The CDR3 DNA is TGTGCCAGCAGCTCAATTCGACAGGGTACGGGAAGCTGGAGCACTGAAGCTTTCTTT.